The clone carrying this T cell receptor (beta chain) has more than one count but fewer than ten. In each sample, at least 6.5 million PBMCs were isolated. This sample was taken from a study of blood T cells in healthy people across ages. The CDR3 totals 15 residues. The germline gives CDR1 SGHDN, CDR2 FVKESK. V gave up 0 bases and J gave up 7 bases; unmatched junction bases: 3. A second PCR of roughly 6 to 12 cycles used a sample-barcoded 5' primer and a J-beta primer mix. MiXCR was run by TCRdb on the 5' RACE reads, yielding one entry per CDR3 protein. The data hold some 1 million distinct CDR3 sequences, with under 55% observed a single time.

Sequenced material: blood. The sequence was obtained from a woman in her sixties or seventies in good health. The chain links TRBV14 to TRBJ1-6; 7 nucleotides agree with TRBD1. The CDR3 bases are TGTGCCAGCAGCCAAGAAAGGGGGCGGAATTCACCCCTCCACTTT. Translating it yields CASSQERGRNSPLHF.